This T cell receptor beta chain was recorded in a study of blood T cells in healthy people across ages. Study-wide findings and caveats: More naive CD4+ cells and higher diversity marked long-lived donors relative to aged donors. In the absence of known donor CMV status, changes in expanded clonotypes were possibly confounded.

This CDR3 comprises 17 residues. This clonotype has only a few counts. Its specificity is unknown. They isolated at least 6 million PBMCs from each sample. A second PCR of 7 to 11 cycles used a sample-barcoded 5' primer and a J-beta primer mix. Each cDNA molecule received a tag from a template-switch adaptor that had 12 random nucleotides. Each CDR3 protein is one row after TCRdb ran MiXCR on the 5' RACE reads. The sample contains 1.5 million to 2 million distinct CDR3 sequences, about 35% of which appear only once. The gene calls are TRBV21-1 and TRBJ2-1; the table calls TRBD2, which could not be checked here. TRBV21-1 is designated a pseudogene. The clonotype was recovered from a woman in her twenties or thirties in good health. Specimen: blood. CDR3 DNA: TGTGCCAGCATCCAAGAACGACTAGCGGGAGATCTAGATGAGCAGTTCTTC. This translates into CASIQERLAGDLDEQFF.